This T cell receptor beta chain stems from a study of blood T cell repertoires in COVID-19. V lost 11 bases and J 0 bases, leaving 10 bases between the germline ends. CDR1 is LNHDA and CDR2 is SQIVND in the germline V gene (reference sequence). The CDR3 runs to 12 residues. Clones were sequenced by immunoSEQ multiplex PCR, and TCRdb holds only the in-frame ones, with some missing. This table has 60,000 or so clones, about nine tenths appearing once. The TCR sequence derives from a human donor with acute or convalescent COVID-19. The donor label of this sample is uncertain. Sequencing was carried out using peripheral blood. The J gene is TRBJ2-5, the V gene TRBV19, with no clear D. The DNA of the CDR3 is TGTGCCGTGGAGAAGGACCAAGAGACCCAGTACTTC. Its translation is CAVEKDQETQYF.